The text below deals with one T cell receptor (beta chain). The repertoire was sequenced with immunoSEQ multiplex PCR; TCRdb's copy has only in-frame clones and lacks some. This table has roughly 2,500 clones, 37% appearing once. The sample comes from a study of T cells in localized non-small cell lung cancer. Germline loops: CDR1 MNHGY, CDR2 SAAAGT. CDR3 length equals 13 residues. J was trimmed by 10 bases and V by 1 base; bases with no gene match: 7. Sequenced here: normal lung tissue next to the tumor, sampled before any cancer treatment. This clonotype originated in a woman aged 40 to 75 with stage II squamous cell lung carcinoma. The chain couples TRBV6-8 to TRBJ2-7, with TRBD1 identical over 7 bases. CDR3 DNA sequence: TGTGCCAGCAGTTACTTGGGACAGAGTCCCCAGTACTTC. Translation gives CASSYLGQSPQYF.